The 25 T cell receptor beta chains listed next were all sequenced from one sample in a study of blood T cells in healthy people across ages. A second PCR of roughly 7 to 11 cycles used a sample-barcoded 5' primer and a J-beta primer mix. TCRdb fed the 5' RACE reads into MiXCR, producing one record per CDR3 protein. The sample records about 1.5 million distinct CDR3 sequences, approximately 42% being singletons. The sample was blood. All receptors derive from a young woman in good health.

This clonotype was seen more than once but under ten times. The rearrangement uses TRBV10-3 and TRBJ1-4; D unresolved. Germline-derived CDR1 and CDR2 are ENHRY and SYGVKD. The V gene lost 7 bases and the J gene lost 5 bases, with 11 bases spanning the gap. The CDR3 spans 13 residues. CDR3 residues: CAITARLNEKLFF. The CDR3 DNA reads as TGTGCCATCACGGCGCGACTAAATGAAAAACTGTTTTTT.

This clonotype showed up just once. The chain joins TRBV9 to TRBJ2-7; tentatively, D is TRBD2 (6 bases). V was shortened by 4 bases and J by 0 bases, with 14 bases between the two germline ends. CDR3 length: 15 residues. Germline lookup yields CDR1 SGDLS and CDR2 YYNGEE. The CDR3 sequence: CASSTGTLSSYEQYF. The DNA for the CDR3 is TGTGCCAGCAGCACCGGGACTCTAAGCTCCTACGAGCAGTACTTC.

This sequence joins TRBV12-3 or TRBV12-4 and TRBJ2-7, with 8 bases lining up with TRBD1. The CDR3 extends over 15 amino acids. Trimming at V came to 1 base and at J to 0 bases, leaving 2 bases not matched to a gene. The DNA for the CDR3 is TGTGCCAGCAGTTTAGGGGACAGGACCTCCTACGAGCAGTACTTC. Protein sequence: CASSLGDRTSYEQYF.

This clonotype was counted between two and nine times. CDR3: CSARDFAGANYGYTF. The CDR3 DNA is TGCAGTGCTAGAGATTTCGCGGGGGCTAACTATGGCTACACCTTC. The rearrangement joins TRBV20-1 to TRBJ1-2; D possibly corresponds to TRBD1 (5 bases). The CDR3 extends over 15 amino acids. Per the germline V gene, CDR1 is DFQATT and CDR2 is SNEGSKA (reference sequence). The V end lost 0 bases, the J end lost 0 bases, and 11 bases lay between the germline ends.

The V call is TRBV10-2, the J call TRBJ1-5, with D unclear. Germline V gene data show CDR1 as WSHSY and CDR2 as SAAADI. CDR3 size: 16 residues. Trimming left V 2 bases short and J 2 bases short, with 13 bases between. This CDR3 reads CASSERDRVGNQPQHF. CDR3 coding DNA: TGCGCCAGCAGTGAGAGAGATAGGGTCGGCAATCAGCCCCAGCATTTT.

This clonotype was counted only a few times. The rearrangement uses TRBV14 and TRBJ1-3; D is unresolved. Trimming took 0 bases from V and 0 from J, leaving 3 bases between them. The CDR3 length is 14 residues. Germline V gene data show CDR1 as SGHDN and CDR2 as FVKESK. The CDR3, as DNA: TGTGCCAGCAGCCAAGACAGCTCTGGAAACACCATATATTTT. Protein product: CASSQDSSGNTIYF.

This clonotype was seen ten or more times. The chain couples TRBV3-1 to TRBJ2-2; TRBD2 agrees at 7 bases. CDR1 and CDR2 from the germline V gene are LGHDT and YNNKEL (reference sequence). V shed 1 base and J 5 bases; nucleotides not matched to a gene: 7. The length of the CDR3 is 16 residues. DNA of the CDR3: TGTGCCAGCAGCCAAGGGCTAGCGGCTGAAACCGGGGAGCTGTTTTTT. Translating gives CASSQGLAAETGELFF. The full variable domain, rest sourced from reference TRBV3-1 and TRBJ2-2, is DTAVSQTPKYLVTQMGNDKSIKCEQNLGHDTMYWYKQDSKKFLKIMFSYNNKELIINETVPNRFSPKSPDKAHLNLHINSLELGDSAVYFCASSQGLAAETGELFFGEGSRLTVL.

This clonotype turned up a few times. The rearrangement joins TRBV12-3 or TRBV12-4 to TRBJ2-5; 10 nucleotides line up with TRBD1. This CDR3 region has 16 residues. Trimming at V came to 5 bases and at J to 6 bases, leaving 12 bases not matched to a gene. The CDR3 nucleotides read TGTGCCAGCAGTCTAGGGACAGGGGAGTCGCGAAAGACCCAGTACTTC. It specifies CASSLGTGESRKTQYF.

V usage is TRBV4-1 and J usage is TRBJ2-3, with a tentative D call TRBD2 (5 bases). Trimming took off 0 bases at V and 0 bases at J, with 16 bases between the two ends. The CDR3 is made up of 18 amino acids. The germline gives CDR1 MGHRA, CDR2 YSYEKL. The CDR3 DNA sequence: TGCGCCAGCAGCCAAGAAATCGGGTTAGCGAGGAGCACAGATACGCAGTATTTT. Its translation: CASSQEIGLARSTDTQYF.

The genes are TRBV7-2 and TRBJ2-1; D gene unclear. The CDR3 covers 15 residues. Trimming removed 0 bases at V and 7 bases at J, with 13 bases between. Germline-derived CDR1 and CDR2 are SGHTA and FQGNSA. For the CDR3, the DNA is TGTGCCAGCAGCTTAGCGACGGCAGATTTTAATGAGCAGTTCTTC. As protein: CASSLATADFNEQFF.

The CDR3 DNA is TGTGCCAGCACCTCCAGCGGGATGGTCCCCAATGAGCAGTACTTC. Translation gives CASTSSGMVPNEQYF. The V gene is TRBV12-3 or TRBV12-4, the J gene TRBJ2-5, with 7 bases identical to TRBD2. The junction had 19 bases not matched to a gene; V was cut back by 7 bases and J by 11 bases. The CDR3 runs 15 residues.

This rearrangement joins TRBV20-1 to TRBJ2-1, with 7 nucleotides matching TRBD2. J gave up 5 bases and V 0 bases, and 7 bases lay outside the gene matches. Germline assignment: CDR1 DFQATT and CDR2 SNEGSKA (reference sequence). This CDR3 spans 15 amino acids. The CDR3 region is CSARDGGGVNNEQFF. For the CDR3, the DNA is TGCAGTGCTAGAGATGGGGGAGGGGTCAACAATGAGCAGTTCTTC.

V and J are TRBV3-1 and TRBJ2-7; TRBD1 aligns across 8 bases. The V segment lost 4 bases and the J segment 6 bases; nucleotides outside the gene matches: 11. CDR1 is LGHDT, CDR2 YNNKEL, per germline (reference sequence). The CDR3 has 15 residues. CDR3 DNA sequence: TGTGCCAGCAGCCGCGGACAGGGTAACCCTATCGAGCAGTACTTC. This codes for CASSRGQGNPIEQYF.

The chain recombines TRBV1 with TRBJ2-1; the DNA was not compared with TRBD1, the D call given in the table. TRBV1 is reported as a pseudogene. The CDR3 extends over 15 amino acids. CDR3 in amino acids: CTSSPCGGPYNEQFF. The CDR3, as DNA: TGCACCAGCAGCCCATGCGGGGGACCTTACAATGAGCAGTTCTTC.

The rearrangement links TRBV13 to TRBJ1-1, with TRBD1 matching over 10 bases. Germline V gives CDR1 PRHDT, CDR2 FYEKMQ (reference sequence). J lost 6 bases, V lost 5 bases, and 6 bases had no gene match. The CDR3 is 14 amino acids. The CDR3 region is CASSTGQGVSEAFF. The CDR3 coding sequence is TGTGCCAGCAGCACCGGACAGGGGGTCTCTGAAGCTTTCTTT.

V usage is TRBV12-3 or TRBV12-4 and J usage is TRBJ1-2; weak D call: TRBD1 (6 bases). This CDR3 is 15 amino acids long. The V end lost 5 bases, the J end lost 6 bases, and 19 bases lay between the germline ends. CDR3 DNA: TGTGCCAGCAGTCTCCTAGGGGGGCGACTGGATGGCTACACCTTC. It codes for CASSLLGGRLDGYTF.

CDR3 nucleotides: TGTGCCACCCGAGTAGGTCAAGAGACCCAGTACTTC. It specifies CATRVGQETQYF. The V call is TRBV7-2, the J call TRBJ2-7; D ambiguous. The J call may be in error: the DNA end matches TRBJ2-5 better. The CDR3 has 12 residues. Germline CDR1 is SGHTA and CDR2 is FQGNSA.

The genes are TRBV12-3 or TRBV12-4 and TRBJ2-4; D gene uncertain. The DNA end is a closer match to TRBJ2-7, so the J assignment may be wrong. The CDR3 is 13 residues long. The CDR3 nucleotides are TGTGCCAACAGCTTCCTTGAGGTCTACGAGCAGTACTTC. Translation: CANSFLEVYEQYF.

The chain carries TRBV25-1 and TRBJ2-3; the D gene is possibly TRBD1 (6 bases). Germline V gene data show CDR1 as MGHDK and CDR2 as SYGVNS. Trimming took off 8 bases at V and 5 bases at J, with 26 bases between the two ends. The CDR3 loop spans 17 amino acids. The CDR3 region is CASSNGLGARGGDTQYF. In DNA, the CDR3 is TGTGCCAGCTCCAATGGTCTGGGTGCGAGAGGGGGAGATACGCAGTATTTT. Combining the CDR3 with reference TRBV25-1 and TRBJ2-3 gives the whole variable domain EADIYQTPRYLVIGTGKKITLECSQTMGHDKMYWYQQDPGMELHLIHYSYGVNSTEKGDLSSESTVSRIRTEHFPLTLESARPSHTSQYLCASSNGLGARGGDTQYFGPGTRLTVL.

The chain has TRBV20-1 and TRBJ2-5, with 9 bases aligning to TRBD2. V lost 4 bases to trimming and J lost 12 bases; unmatched junction nucleotides: 15. The CDR3 runs to 14 residues. Germline CDR1 reads DFQATT; CDR2 reads SNEGSKA (reference sequence). DNA for the CDR3: TGCAGTGCTATAGATGGGACTAGCCAGGGAGGGGAGTACTTC. Protein product: CSAIDGTSQGGEYF.

This clonotype appeared a few times. The chain carries TRBV4-1 and TRBJ2-1; TRBD2 agrees at 9 bases. Germline values: CDR1 MGHRA, CDR2 YSYEKL. With V trimmed by 0 bases and J by 3 bases, 12 bases remained unmatched. There are 19 residues in the CDR3. The CDR3 coding sequence is TGCGCCAGCAGCCAAGATGGGCTAGCGGGATACACCCGCTACAATGAGCAGTTCTTC. It encodes CASSQDGLAGYTRYNEQFF.

The CDR3 DNA reads as TGTGCCAGCAGTATCGACAGGGCCAGTCAGCCCCAGCATTTT. Translating it yields CASSIDRASQPQHF. This chain connects TRBV12-3 or TRBV12-4 to TRBJ1-5; 7 positions agree with TRBD1. V shed 5 bases and J 6 bases; nucleotides not matched to a gene: 7. The CDR3 loop spans 14 amino acids.

This CDR3 reads CASSSGDAVNEQYF. In DNA form, the CDR3 reads TGTGCCAGCAGCTCGGGGGACGCCGTCAATGAGCAGTACTTC. The chain recombines TRBV12-3 or TRBV12-4 with TRBJ2-5; D is possibly TRBD2 (6 bases). V dropped 6 bases and J dropped 11 bases, with 22 bases sitting between them. The CDR3 runs to 14 residues.

The CDR3 DNA follows: TGTGCCAGCAGTTTATCGGGGGGCGGGGGTACGCAGTATTTT. Translating gives CASSLSGGGGTQYF. The chain combines TRBV28 with TRBJ2-3, with D tentatively TRBD2 (7 bases). Germline V gene data show CDR1 as MDHEN and CDR2 as SYDVKM. V was trimmed by 1 base and J by 8 bases, leaving 13 bases between them. CDR3 length equals 14 residues.

This clonotype was counted between two and nine times. The rearrangement links TRBV20-1 to TRBJ2-5; 11 bases align to TRBD2. V dropped 3 bases and J dropped 0; count of bases not matched to a gene: 6. Per germline, CDR1 DFQATT and CDR2 SNEGSKA (reference sequence). CDR3 length equals 16 residues. The CDR3 is CSARGTSGPYQETQYF. For the CDR3, the DNA is TGCAGTGCTAGGGGGACTAGCGGCCCGTACCAAGAGACCCAGTACTTC.